Shown below are 22 T cell receptor beta chains from a single sample sequenced in a study of neoadjuvant anti-PD-1 for oral cavity cancer. The protocol was immunoSEQ multiplex PCR, while the TCRdb copy is restricted to in-frame clones and leaves out a portion. The table has under 6,500 clones, approximately 58% seen once. Time point reported: after neoadjuvant nivolumab, at surgical resection. This sample comprised tumor tissue, obtained after nivolumab (anti-PD-1) treatment. All receptors derive from a person aged 40 to 85 with oral cavity squamous cell carcinoma.

The chain carries TRBV2 and TRBJ2-3; D gene unclear. Germline V lookup: CDR1 SNHLY, CDR2 FYNNEI. With 6 bases removed from V and 0 bases from J, the gap between germline ends came to 7 bases. This CDR3 has 13 residues. The CDR3 coding sequence is TGTGCCAGCAGGAGGTACAGCACAGATACGCAGTATTTT. This translates into CASRRYSTDTQYF.

The CDR3 region has the DNA TGTGCTAGTGGTTTGGCTAGCACAGATACGCAGTATTTT. It encodes CASGLASTDTQYF. The chain uses TRBV12-5 and TRBJ2-3; D remains unclear. CDR1 and CDR2 (germline): LGHNT, FRNRAP. V was pared by 1 base and J by 0 bases, with 2 bases between. The CDR3 runs to 13 residues. Filled out from reference TRBV12-5 and TRBJ2-3, the complete variable domain reads DARVTQTPRHKVTEMGQEVTMRCQPILGHNTVFWYRQTMMQGLELLAYFRNRAPLDDSGMPKDRFSAEMPDATLATLKIQPSEPRDSAVYFCASGLASTDTQYFGPGTRLTVL.

The chain carries TRBV9 and TRBJ2-2, with 8 bases fitting TRBD1. The CDR3 has 16 amino acids. Germline trimming cut 2 bases from V and 6 bases from J; bases unmatched to any gene: 9. CDR1 is SGDLS, CDR2 YYNGEE, per germline. The CDR3 sequence: CASSVWTGIRSGELFF. The CDR3 coding sequence is TGTGCCAGCAGCGTTTGGACAGGGATTAGGTCCGGGGAGCTGTTTTTT.

V is TRBV6-6 and J is TRBJ2-6; tentative D call: TRBD1 (6 bases). CDR3 size: 15 residues. In germline, CDR1 is MNHNY, CDR2 SVGAGI (reference sequence). Trimming removed 6 bases at V and 0 bases at J, with 9 bases between. CDR3 nucleotide sequence: TGTGCCAGCAGAACAGGGAGCTCTGGGGCCAACGTCCTGACTTTC. Translating it yields CASRTGSSGANVLTF.

The chain carries TRBV5-4 and TRBJ2-3; TRBD2 matches at 8 bases. V dropped 10 bases and J dropped 4; count of bases not matched to a gene: 8. The CDR3 contains 13 residues. Germline V gives CDR1 SGHNT, CDR2 YYREEE (reference sequence). The CDR3 nucleotides read TGTGCCTCGGCGGGCGGGAGGTCAGATACGCAGTATTTT. It yields the protein CASAGGRSDTQYF.

The rearrangement links TRBV5-6 to TRBJ1-5; 11 bases align to TRBD1. V shed 3 bases, J shed 4 bases, and the junction held 9 bases outside the gene matches. This CDR3 has 17 residues. CDR1 is SGHDT and CDR2 is YYEEEE in the germline V gene. The CDR3 region is CASSSYRDRGRNQPQHF. DNA for the CDR3: TGTGCCAGCAGCTCCTACCGGGACAGGGGGAGGAATCAGCCCCAGCATTTT.

J is TRBJ2-2 and V is TRBV18, with D unresolved. CDR3 length equals 14 residues. Germline loops: CDR1 KGHSH, CDR2 LQKENI. Trimming removed 2 bases at V and 6 bases at J, with 10 bases between. CDR3 sequence (DNA): TGTGCCAGCTCACCAGAAAGGGTAGCCGGGGAGCTGTTTTTT. Its translation: CASSPERVAGELFF.

CDR3 in DNA: TGTGCCAGCAGCCAGACTAGCGGTTACACAGATACGCAGTATTTT. Translating it yields CASSQTSGYTDTQYF. This chain uses TRBV28 with TRBJ2-3, with TRBD2 identical over 9 bases. J lost 2 bases, V lost 6 bases, and 6 bases had no gene match. Germline CDR1 reads MDHEN; CDR2 reads SYDVKM. The CDR3 is 15 amino acids.

The chain joins TRBV7-6 to TRBJ1-3; no definite D call. The V end lost 5 bases, the J end lost 4 bases, and 9 bases lay between the germline ends. The CDR3 consists of 13 residues. Germline CDR1 SGHVS, CDR2 FNYEAQ. For the CDR3, the DNA is TGTGCCAGCAGCCCCTCTCCGGGAAACACCATATATTTT. Its translation: CASSPSPGNTIYF.

The chain has TRBV10-3 and TRBJ1-4; maybe TRBD1 (6 bases). The CDR3 consists of 13 residues. Germline V lookup: CDR1 ENHRY, CDR2 SYGVKD. V shed 7 bases and J shed 6 bases, with 12 bases lying between them. The CDR3 coding sequence is TGTGCCATCAAGTCCGGGGGCGATGAAAAACTGTTTTTT. This gives the protein CAIKSGGDEKLFF.

The chain combines TRBV5-1 with TRBJ2-7, with 8 bases that match TRBD1. CDR1 is SGHRS and CDR2 is YFSETQ in the germline V gene. V lost 2 bases, J lost 3 bases, and 7 bases stayed unmatched. CDR3 length equals 15 residues. The CDR3 spells CASSFVAGGDYEQYF. CDR3 sequence (DNA): TGCGCCAGCAGCTTCGTCGCAGGGGGCGACTACGAGCAGTACTTC.

The V call is TRBV18, the J call TRBJ1-3; tentative D call: TRBD1 (5 bases). V dropped 6 bases and J dropped 4 bases, with 19 bases sitting between them. Germline assignment: CDR1 KGHSH and CDR2 LQKENI. CDR3 size: 16 residues. The CDR3 sequence is CASSFYGADLGNTIYF. Here the CDR3 DNA reads TGTGCCAGCTCCTTCTACGGGGCCGACTTAGGAAACACCATATATTTT. The variable domain in full, with the rest retrieved from reference TRBV18 and TRBJ1-3, is NAGVMQNPRHLVRRRGQEARLRCSPMKGHSHVYWYRQLPEEGLKFMVYLQKENIIDESGMPKERFSAEFPKEGPSILRIQQVVRGDSAAYFCASSFYGADLGNTIYFGEGSWLTVV.

The chain combines TRBV6-6 with TRBJ2-3, with D unresolved. V lost 0 bases and J lost 4, with 5 bases in between. The CDR3 spans 13 residues. The germline V gene encodes CDR1 MNHNY and CDR2 SVGAGI (reference sequence). As DNA, the CDR3 is TGTGCCAGCAGTTACTCGAAGTCAGATACGCAGTATTTT. Encoded protein: CASSYSKSDTQYF.

This clone was found a few times. The junction shows a germline mismatch at one end, possibly a read error. The chain combines TRBV19 with TRBJ1-2; D not resolved. Germline CDR1 LNHDA, CDR2 SQIVND (reference sequence). The CDR3 runs 11 residues. The chain's CDR3 is CASSIDRSVDF. The CDR3 DNA reads TGTGCCAGTAGTATAGACAGGTCGGTCGACTTC.

This clone was recorded only once. The rearrangement links TRBV7-8 to TRBJ2-7; D possibly uses TRBD1 or TRBD2 (7 bases each). Germline V gene data show CDR1 as SGHVS and CDR2 as FQNEAQ. With 1 base removed from V and 2 bases from J, the gap between germline ends came to 15 bases. This CDR3 comprises 16 residues. CDR3 amino acids: CASSLGTRDSTYEQYF. The CDR3 coding sequence is TGTGCCAGCAGCTTAGGGACTAGGGACAGTACCTACGAGCAGTACTTC. The full variable domain, with the rest looked up from reference TRBV7-8 and TRBJ2-7, is GAGVSQSPRYKVAKRGQDVALRCDPISGHVSLFWYQQALGQGPEFLTYFQNEAQLDKSGLPSDRFFAERPEGSVSTLKIQRTQQEDSAVYLCASSLGTRDSTYEQYFGPGTRLTVT.

This clone was counted between two and nine times. This sequence joins TRBV27 and TRBJ2-7; 7 bases align to TRBD2. The CDR3 runs to 13 residues. The V and J ends lost 0 bases and 7 bases, in that order; junction bases with no gene match: 3. Germline V gene sequence: CDR1 MNHEY, CDR2 SMNVEV (reference sequence). CDR3 DNA: TGTGCCAGCAGTTTATCGATCGGGGGGGAGCAGTACTTC. Its translation is CASSLSIGGEQYF.

This clone appeared a single time. V usage is TRBV5-1 and J usage is TRBJ1-4; TRBD1 matches 10 bases. With V trimmed by 2 bases and J by 4 bases, 5 bases remained unmatched. This CDR3 contains 16 residues. The germline V gene has CDR1 SGHRS and CDR2 YFSETQ. The CDR3 sequence is CASSFGTGVVNEKLFF. Written as DNA, the CDR3 is TGCGCCAGCAGCTTCGGGACAGGGGTGGTTAATGAAAAACTGTTTTTT.

The sample holds one count of this clone. J is TRBJ2-1 and V is TRBV28; TRBD1 is a possible D gene (6 bases). Trimming shortened V by 7 bases and J by 10 bases, and 11 bases separated the two germline ends. The germline CDR1 and CDR2 sequences are MDHEN and SYDVKM. The CDR3 runs 11 residues. This CDR3 is CASTVGGEQFF. For the CDR3, the DNA is TGTGCCAGCACAGTAGGGGGAGAGCAGTTCTTC.

The CDR3: CSVERWNTEAFF. CDR3 nucleotides: TGCAGCGTTGAAAGGTGGAACACTGAAGCTTTCTTT. The J gene is TRBJ1-1, the V gene TRBV29-1, with D unclear. Per the germline V gene, CDR1 is SQVTM and CDR2 is ANQGSEA. Trimming shortened V by 2 bases and J by 1 base, and 5 bases separated the two germline ends. The CDR3 length is 12 residues.

This clone has just a few counts. The CDR3 nucleotides are TGTGCCAGTAGCCTACAGGGGGCGACAAACGAGCAGTACTTC. It codes for CASSLQGATNEQYF. V is TRBV19 and J is TRBJ2-7, with 9 bases aligning to TRBD1. V lost 6 bases and J lost 5; bases outside the gene matches: 8. Germline CDR1 is LNHDA and CDR2 is SQIVND (reference sequence). The length of the CDR3 is 14 residues.

The rearrangement joins TRBV19 to TRBJ2-1, with 12 positions matching TRBD2. Germline V lookup: CDR1 LNHDA, CDR2 SQIVND (reference sequence). Losses at the gene ends were 10 bases for V and 9 bases for J; bases not matched to a gene: 7. This CDR3 is 13 amino acids long. The CDR3, as DNA: TGTGCCACCGGACTAGCGGGACTGGGTGAGCAGTTCTTC. It encodes CATGLAGLGEQFF.

A few counts support this clone. V usage is TRBV5-1 and J usage is TRBJ1-1; weak D call: TRBD1 (5 bases). This CDR3 spans 15 amino acids. V was clipped by 0 bases and J by 2 bases, with 11 bases between them. Looked up from germline, CDR1 is SGHRS and CDR2 is YFSETQ. The chain's CDR3 is CASSLGLQGNTEAFF. For the CDR3, the DNA is TGCGCCAGCAGCTTGGGACTCCAGGGTAACACTGAAGCTTTCTTT.